Given below is one T cell receptor beta chain in context. Antigen specificity is unknown. These data belong to a study of fetal regulatory T cell absence and autoimmunity. The overall study: Without clinical diabetes, IPEX patients showed exocrine pancreas autoimmunity. Study-wide results and caveats: Oligoclonal TCR enrichment in pancreas over cord blood reached over 90-fold for some clones.

The assay was run at survey level. Repertoires were generated with immunoSEQ multiplex PCR, while TCRdb's copy carries only in-frame clones and drops some. Of about 95,000 clones in the sample, approximately 79% were seen once. Trimming took 7 bases from V and 7 from J; bases not matched to a gene: 13. The CDR3 runs to 18 residues. Germline CDR1 and CDR2: SGHTA and FQGNSA. Sample: pancreas tissue. This receptor was identified in a male donor with IPEX syndrome. The V call is TRBV7-2, the J call TRBJ2-1, with 16 bases fitting TRBD2. This CDR3 reads CASTSGLAGGLPVNEQFF. Here the CDR3 DNA reads TGTGCCAGCACCTCGGGACTAGCGGGGGGGCTGCCCGTGAATGAGCAGTTCTTC.